The text below deals with one T cell receptor beta chain. The antigen is undetermined. These data are taken from a study of shared clonotypes between healthy human individuals. Study-wide points: Larger estimated richness was generally seen in naive subsets than in memory subsets.

The V end was cut by 6 bases, the J end by 1 base, with 14 bases between. The germline V gene encodes CDR1 MNHEY and CDR2 SMNVEV (reference sequence). This CDR3 comprises 15 residues. Profiled with immunoSEQ multiplex PCR; TCRdb holds only in-frame clones, not every one. The profile covers some 200,000 clones, with just over 65% appearing a single time and 11% taken by the ten largest. Material for sequencing was memory CD4+ T cells sorted from blood. Specified subset: CD45RA-negative fraction. V usage is TRBV27 and J usage is TRBJ2-3; TRBD2 is a possible D gene (5 bases). This TCR was recovered from a man younger than 45 in good health. As DNA, the CDR3 is TGTGCCAGCAGCTTAGCGAGTAGGGGCACAGATACGCAGTATTTT. Its translation: CASSLASRGTDTQYF.